Below are 25 T cell receptor beta chains sequenced from a single sample in a study of identical twins (dated by TCRdb to 2016 to 2017). Library preparation was by 5' RACE. The sequencer listed for this sample is Illumina HiSeq 2000. TCRdb itself trimmed the public reads at Q25 with fastp, ran MiXCR and retained productive beta chains. Every distinct CDR3 protein forms one entry, paired with its most common genes and DNA. The sample table shows 1.5 million to 2 million distinct CDR3 sequences, and about 32% are seen once. The leading ten clones occupy approximately 0.29% of the sample. Sequencing was carried out using cord blood. These receptors were obtained from a newborn girl in good health.

This clonotype appeared many times. J is TRBJ2-1 and V is TRBV29-1; 13 bases match TRBD2. Germline CDR1 and CDR2: SQVTM and ANQGSEA. The CDR3 totals 14 residues. V gave up 6 bases and J gave up 6 bases; unmatched junction bases: 5. The CDR3 nucleotides are TGCAGCGTGGGACTAGCGGGAAACCCCAATGAGCAGTTCTTC. Amino acid sequence: CSVGLAGNPNEQFF.

This rearrangement joins TRBV14 to TRBJ2-2; no definite D call. V was clipped by 1 base and J by 7 bases, with 7 bases between them. This CDR3 is 13 amino acids long. From germline, CDR1 is SGHDN and CDR2 FVKESK. The CDR3 loop is CASSQVFIGELFF. DNA for the CDR3: TGTGCCAGCAGCCAAGTATTTATCGGGGAGCTGTTTTTT.

The gene calls are TRBV2 and TRBJ2-3; the D gene is possibly TRBD2 (7 bases). This CDR3 is built from 14 residues. In germline, CDR1 is SNHLY, CDR2 FYNNEI. V gave up 4 bases and J gave up 6 bases, with 14 bases separating them. The CDR3 nucleotides are TGTGCCAGCAGTGCCGACAGGACTAGGGATACGCAGTATTTT. Protein sequence: CASSADRTRDTQYF.

The chain combines TRBV4-1 with TRBJ2-7; TRBD2 aligns across 12 bases. The germline gives CDR1 MGHRA, CDR2 YSYEKL. The V gene end was trimmed by 0 bases and the J gene end by 6 bases; junction bases not matched to a gene: 9. The CDR3 spans 17 residues. CDR3 nucleotides: TGCGCCAGCAGCCAAGAAATCGCTAGCGGGGGGGCCGTCGAGCAGTACTTC. Translated: CASSQEIASGGAVEQYF.

The V and J genes are TRBV20-1 and TRBJ2-3, with TRBD2 matching over 9 bases. Germline V gene sequence: CDR1 DFQATT, CDR2 SNEGSKA (reference sequence). CDR3 size: 12 residues. J was trimmed by 4 bases and V by 6 bases; bases with no gene match: 2. CDR3 loop: CSAVAGADTQYF. As DNA, the CDR3 is TGCAGTGCAGTAGCGGGAGCAGATACGCAGTATTTT.

Only a few counts were recorded for this clonotype. This chain uses TRBV2 with TRBJ1-1, with D unclear. This CDR3 is built from 15 residues. Trimming cost V 9 bases and J 0 bases, with 17 bases left between them. CDR1 and CDR2 from the germline V gene are SNHLY and FYNNEI. The CDR3 coding sequence is TGTGCCAGAAACCGGGGAGGGTGGTTGAACACTGAAGCTTTCTTT. Amino acid sequence: CARNRGGWLNTEAFF.

The J gene is TRBJ2-4, the V gene TRBV5-8, with D perhaps matching TRBD2 (6 bases). Germline values: CDR1 SGHTS, CDR2 YDEGEE. The V end lost 6 bases, the J end lost 1 base, and 14 bases lay between the germline ends. The CDR3 runs 15 residues. This chain's CDR3 is CASKYGGGAKNIQYF. The CDR3 nucleotides read TGTGCCAGCAAGTACGGTGGGGGGGCCAAAAACATTCAGTACTTC.

This chain links TRBV12-3 or TRBV12-4 with TRBJ2-5; tentative D call: TRBD2 (5 bases). With 6 bases removed from V and 11 bases from J, the gap between germline ends came to 22 bases. The CDR3 totals 14 residues. This CDR3 reads CASSLEVLYNEQYF. The DNA of the CDR3 is TGTGCCAGCAGCCTGGAGGTACTGTACAATGAGCAGTACTTC.

This clonotype was counted a single time. The V gene is TRBV21-1, the J gene TRBJ1-2; the table's D call, TRBD1, was not checked against the DNA. TRBV21-1 is given as a pseudogene. The CDR3 runs to 13 residues. The CDR3 loop is CASKGKTNYGYTF. CDR3 sequence (DNA): TGTGCCAGCAAGGGGAAAACTAACTATGGCTACACCTTC.

This rearrangement joins TRBV12-3 or TRBV12-4 to TRBJ1-4; 7 bases agree with TRBD1. V trimming: 6 bases; J trimming: 7 bases; junction bases outside the gene matches: 8. CDR3 size: 14 residues. The CDR3 reads CASRRGPRREKLFF. CDR3 DNA sequence: TGTGCCAGCAGGAGGGGGCCGAGGCGTGAAAAACTGTTTTTT.

With regard to this clonotype: The CDR3 ends on some other residue instead of the conserved phenylalanine or tryptophan, so this is likely a read error. The V gene is TRBV12-3 or TRBV12-4, the J gene TRBJ2-3; 9 bases are shared with TRBD1. The CDR3 is made up of 15 amino acids. The CDR3 loop reads CASSLRGQGTDAQYS. CDR3 DNA: TGTGCCAGCAGTTTAAGGGGACAGGGAACAGATGCGCAGTATTCT.

J is TRBJ2-3 and V is TRBV11-3, with TRBD2 matching 7 bases. The J segment lost 4 bases and the V segment lost 5 bases, leaving 6 bases of the junction unmatched. Looked up from germline, CDR1 is SGHNT and CDR2 is YENEEA. The CDR3 is 14 residues long. The CDR3 DNA is TGTGCCAGCAGCACGTCCCGGGGGGCAGATACGCAGTATTTT. Translation: CASSTSRGADTQYF.

This clonotype was counted between two and nine times. The chain has TRBV2 and TRBJ1-1; D is unresolved. The CDR3 has 13 amino acids. Looked up from germline, CDR1 is SNHLY and CDR2 is FYNNEI. V was trimmed by 10 bases and J by 1 base, leaving 13 bases between them. CDR3 DNA sequence: TGTGCCACGGAGTTTGAAAGGAACACTGAAGCTTTCTTT. It codes for CATEFERNTEAFF.

This clonotype was observed a few times. The chain employs TRBV12-3 or TRBV12-4 and TRBJ1-5; 10 bases agree with TRBD1. The CDR3 is made up of 13 amino acids. The V gene end was trimmed by 9 bases and the J gene end by 5 bases; junction bases not matched to a gene: 4. The DNA of the CDR3 is TGTGCCAGTAGACAGGGGGCCGATCAGCCCCAGCATTTT. Translating it yields CASRQGADQPQHF.

The sample holds a few counts of this clonotype. The chain couples TRBV12-3 or TRBV12-4 to TRBJ2-3; 9 bases fit TRBD1. J lost 1 base, V lost 6 bases, and 5 bases had no gene match. This CDR3 comprises 15 residues. The CDR3 DNA follows: TGTGCCAGCAGATTACGGACAGGGGGCACAGATACGCAGTATTTT. It is translated as CASRLRTGGTDTQYF.

Note on this clonotype: One junction end disagrees with the germline gene, perhaps due to a read error. This chain connects TRBV25-1 to TRBJ2-3; TRBD1 aligns across 9 bases. In germline, CDR1 is MGHDK, CDR2 SYGVNS. The CDR3 spans 15 residues. CDR3 in DNA: TGTGCCGGCAGTGAATGGGACAGGGGCACAGATACGCAGTATTTT. Translating gives CAGSEWDRGTDTQYF.

This clonotype was counted only a few times. V and J are TRBV12-3 or TRBV12-4 and TRBJ1-4, with 7 bases identical to TRBD1. This CDR3 has 13 residues. The junction had 3 bases not matched to a gene; V was cut back by 3 bases and J by 8 bases. The CDR3 DNA reads TGTGCCAGCAGTTTGGCGGGACAGGAAAAACTGTTTTTT. Its translation is CASSLAGQEKLFF.

The sample holds many counts of this clonotype. The V call is TRBV6-2 or TRBV6-3, the J call TRBJ2-7; unclear D gene. The CDR3 runs 13 residues. V was shortened by 8 bases and J by 2 bases, with 13 bases between the two germline ends. The germline V gene has CDR1 MNHEY and CDR2 SVGEGT. CDR3 in amino acids: CASGGHLTYEQYF. The DNA for the CDR3 is TGTGCCAGCGGTGGGCACCTGACCTACGAGCAGTACTTC.

J is TRBJ1-4 and V is TRBV20-1; D gene ambiguous. This CDR3 has 14 residues. The ends were cut back, 4 bases at V and 8 bases at J, with 17 bases in the middle. From germline, CDR1 is DFQATT and CDR2 SNEGSKA (reference sequence). The DNA for the CDR3 is TGCAGTGCTACCCGTAGGTGGGCGGACGAAAAACTGTTTTTT. Residues: CSATRRWADEKLFF.

The chain uses TRBV4-1 and TRBJ1-1, with a tentative D call TRBD1 (6 bases). Germline lookup yields CDR1 MGHRA and CDR2 YSYEKL. CDR3 length: 17 amino acids. V shed 0 bases and J shed 0 bases, with 14 bases lying between them. The CDR3 bases are TGCGCCAGCAGCCAAGACACTAGACAGGTATTGAACACTGAAGCTTTCTTT. Protein: CASSQDTRQVLNTEAFF.

This clonotype turned up a few times. This rearrangement joins TRBV20-1 to TRBJ1-5, with 7 bases matching TRBD1. Unmatched junction bases numbered 10, after V lost 4 bases and J lost 7 bases. Germline V CDR1 and CDR2: DFQATT, SNEGSKA (reference sequence). The CDR3 has 14 residues. The DNA for the CDR3 is TGCAGTGCTACCCCAGGGGGGGCAGGCCAGCCCCAGCATTTT. As protein: CSATPGGAGQPQHF.

This clonotype was counted between two and nine times. V and J are TRBV5-1 and TRBJ2-7; tentative D call: TRBD1 (6 bases). Deletions cut 4 bases from V and 2 bases from J, with 13 bases between. The V gene's germline CDR1 is SGHRS and CDR2 YFSETQ. The CDR3 length is 14 residues. In DNA, the CDR3 is TGCGCCAGCAGCGCCCGGGACACCACCTACGAGCAGTACTTC. It translates to CASSARDTTYEQYF.

The chain has TRBV20-1 and TRBJ1-5; no reliable D call. Germline V gene sequence: CDR1 DFQATT, CDR2 SNEGSKA (reference sequence). The CDR3 is 14 amino acids. Here the CDR3 DNA reads TGCAGCGGGCGCGAACGGTATAGCAATCAGCCCCAGCATTTT. It translates to CSGRERYSNQPQHF.

The chain is built from TRBV4-2 and TRBJ1-5; TRBD1 might be the D (5 bases). This CDR3 contains 17 residues. CDR1 and CDR2 (germline): LGHNA, YNFKEQ. Between the trimmed V and J ends, which lost 1 base and 0 bases, there was a span of 13 bases. CDR3: CASSQALGGYSNQPQHF. The DNA for the CDR3 is TGTGCCAGCAGCCAAGCCCTTGGGGGGTATAGCAATCAGCCCCAGCATTTT.

CDR3 region: CASSWTSRGSYNEQFF. For the CDR3, the DNA is TGTGCCAGCAGCTGGACTAGCCGAGGCTCCTACAATGAGCAGTTCTTC. The V and J genes are TRBV11-2 and TRBJ2-1, with 8 positions matching TRBD2. Trimming at V came to 4 bases and at J to 0 bases, leaving 5 bases not matched to a gene. From germline, CDR1 is SGHAT and CDR2 FQNNGV. The CDR3 extends over 16 amino acids.